This T cell receptor (beta chain) was sequenced during a study of cytomegalovirus exposure and HLA in healthy donors. Study conclusions and caveats: Presence/absence analyses assumed roughly uniform sequencing depth across donors. Further analysis, carried out later, found HLA-associated TCR beta chains more clonally expanded than equally common other chains.

In regard to this clone: Its antigen is still unknown. At the DNA level, this CDR3 is encoded by other sequences in the same sample as well.

Both 60 Vbeta primers and 13 Jbeta primers went into the PCR. In the study's own analysis: An analysis performed later counted about 80 million unique TCR beta chains (roughly 11 million of them shared). The data were produced by immunoSEQ multiplex PCR, yet TCRdb's version contains in-frame clones alone and is incomplete. V, J and clone size were drawn from that table, and D and trimming were deduced from the DNA. The sample records some 200,000 clones, 70% to 85% being singletons. CDR1 is ENHRY, CDR2 SYGVKD, per germline. Trimming removed 0 bases at V and 7 bases at J, with 10 bases between. The CDR3 has 14 amino acids.

This clonotype was sampled from a girl aged 2 to 10 in good health and CMV-seronegative. Sequencing input: PBMCs. The gene calls are TRBV10-3 and TRBJ2-1; possible D gene TRBD2, 7 bases. The CDR3 region is CAISESGGRNEQFF. Written as DNA, the CDR3 is TGTGCCATCAGTGAGTCGGGGGGGCGGAATGAGCAGTTCTTC.